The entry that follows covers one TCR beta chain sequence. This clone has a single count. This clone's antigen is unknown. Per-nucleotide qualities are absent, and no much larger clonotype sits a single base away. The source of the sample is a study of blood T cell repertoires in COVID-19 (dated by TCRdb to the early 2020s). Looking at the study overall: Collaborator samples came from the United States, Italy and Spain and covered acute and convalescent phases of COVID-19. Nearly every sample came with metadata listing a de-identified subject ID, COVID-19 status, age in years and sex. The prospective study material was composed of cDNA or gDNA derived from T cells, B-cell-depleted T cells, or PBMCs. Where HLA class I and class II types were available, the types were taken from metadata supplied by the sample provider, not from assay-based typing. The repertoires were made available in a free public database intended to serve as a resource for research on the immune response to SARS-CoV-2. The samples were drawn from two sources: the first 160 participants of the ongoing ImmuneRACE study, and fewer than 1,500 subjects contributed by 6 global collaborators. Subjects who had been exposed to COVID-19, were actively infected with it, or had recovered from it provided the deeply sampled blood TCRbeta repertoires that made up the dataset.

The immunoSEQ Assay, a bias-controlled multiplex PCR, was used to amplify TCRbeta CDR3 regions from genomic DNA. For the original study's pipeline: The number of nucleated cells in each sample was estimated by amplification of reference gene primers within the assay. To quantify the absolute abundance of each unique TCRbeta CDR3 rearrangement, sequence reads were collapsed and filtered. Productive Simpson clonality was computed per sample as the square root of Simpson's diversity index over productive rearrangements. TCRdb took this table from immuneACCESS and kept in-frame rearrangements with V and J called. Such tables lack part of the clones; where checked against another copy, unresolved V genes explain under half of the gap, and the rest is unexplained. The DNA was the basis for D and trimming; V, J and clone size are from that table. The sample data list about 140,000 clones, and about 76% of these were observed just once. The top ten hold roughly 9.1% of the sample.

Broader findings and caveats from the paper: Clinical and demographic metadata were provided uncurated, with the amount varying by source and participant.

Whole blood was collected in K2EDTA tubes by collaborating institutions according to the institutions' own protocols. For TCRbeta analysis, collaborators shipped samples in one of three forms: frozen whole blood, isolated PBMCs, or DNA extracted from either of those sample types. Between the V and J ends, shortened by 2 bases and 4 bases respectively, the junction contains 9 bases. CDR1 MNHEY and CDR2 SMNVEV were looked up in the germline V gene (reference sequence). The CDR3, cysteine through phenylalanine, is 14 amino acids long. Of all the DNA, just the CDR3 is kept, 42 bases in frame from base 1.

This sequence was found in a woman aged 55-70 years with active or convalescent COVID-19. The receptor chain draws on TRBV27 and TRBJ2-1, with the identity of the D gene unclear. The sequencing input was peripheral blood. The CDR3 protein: CASSLGPRYNEQFF. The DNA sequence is TGTGCCAGCAGTTTAGGCCCTAGGTACAATGAGCAGTTCTTC.